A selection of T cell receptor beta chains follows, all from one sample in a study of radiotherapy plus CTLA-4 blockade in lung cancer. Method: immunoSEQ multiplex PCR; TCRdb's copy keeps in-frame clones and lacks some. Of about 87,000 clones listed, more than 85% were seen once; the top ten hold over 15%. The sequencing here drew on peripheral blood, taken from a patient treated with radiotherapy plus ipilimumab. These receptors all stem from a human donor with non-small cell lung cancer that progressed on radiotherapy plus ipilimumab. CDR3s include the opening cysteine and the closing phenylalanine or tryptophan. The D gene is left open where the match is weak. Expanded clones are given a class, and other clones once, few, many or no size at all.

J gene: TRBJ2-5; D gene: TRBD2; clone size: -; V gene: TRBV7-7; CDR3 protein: CASSLARTSGQETQYF; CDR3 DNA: TGTGCTAGCAGCTTAGCCAGGACTAGCGGACAAGAGACCCAGTACTTC
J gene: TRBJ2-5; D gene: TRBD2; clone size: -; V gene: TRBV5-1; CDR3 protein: CASSPGLDPSRSQETQYF; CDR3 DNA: TGCGCCAGCAGCCCCGGACTAGACCCATCACGTTCCCAAGAGACCCAGTACTTC
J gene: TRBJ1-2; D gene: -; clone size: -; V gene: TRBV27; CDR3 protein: CASSPAAGTYGYTF; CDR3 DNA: TGTGCCAGCAGTCCAGCGGCAGGAACCTATGGCTACACCTTC
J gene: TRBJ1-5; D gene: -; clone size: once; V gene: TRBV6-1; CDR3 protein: CASSGQGPNQPQHF; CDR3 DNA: TGTGCCAGCAGTGGCCAGGGGCCCAATCAGCCCCAGCATTTT
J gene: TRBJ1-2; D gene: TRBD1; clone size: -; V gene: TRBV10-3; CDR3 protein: CAISVAGGAYGYTF; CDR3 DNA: TGTGCCATCAGTGTCGCAGGGGGCGCTTATGGCTACACCTTC
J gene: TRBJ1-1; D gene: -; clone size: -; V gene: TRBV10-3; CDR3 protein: CAIKADRMNTEAFF; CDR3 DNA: TGTGCCATCAAGGCCGACAGGATGAACACTGAAGCTTTCTTT
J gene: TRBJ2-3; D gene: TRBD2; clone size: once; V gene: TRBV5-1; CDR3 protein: CASSLIAGGRGDTQYF; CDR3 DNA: TGCGCCAGCAGCTTGATAGCGGGGGGCAGGGGAGATACGCAGTATTTT
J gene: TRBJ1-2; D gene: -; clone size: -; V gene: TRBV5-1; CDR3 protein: CASSLSQANYGYTF; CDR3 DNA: TGCGCCAGCAGCTTGAGCCAGGCTAACTATGGCTACACCTTC
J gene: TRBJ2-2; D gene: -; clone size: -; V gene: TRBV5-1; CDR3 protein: CASSADPVYTGELFF; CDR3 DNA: TGCGCCAGCAGCGCCGACCCTGTCTACACCGGGGAGCTGTTTTTT
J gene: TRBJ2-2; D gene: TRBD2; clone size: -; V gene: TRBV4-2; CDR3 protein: CASSPRTSGSSGELFF; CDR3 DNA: TGTGCCAGCAGCCCCCGGACTAGCGGGAGTTCCGGGGAGCTGTTTTTT
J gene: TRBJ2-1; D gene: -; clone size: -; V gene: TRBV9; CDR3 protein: CASSVRGFGGEQFF; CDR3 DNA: TGTGCCAGCAGCGTCCGGGGTTTCGGGGGTGAGCAGTTCTTC
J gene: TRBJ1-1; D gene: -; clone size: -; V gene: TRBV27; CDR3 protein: CATASGDTEAFF; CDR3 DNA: TGTGCCACCGCATCAGGGGATACTGAAGCTTTCTTT
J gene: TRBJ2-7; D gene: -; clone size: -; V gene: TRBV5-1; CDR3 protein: CASSLSQAIYEQYF; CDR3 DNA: TGCGCCAGCAGCTTGTCACAGGCGATATACGAGCAGTACTTC
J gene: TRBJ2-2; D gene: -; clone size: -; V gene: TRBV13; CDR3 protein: CASTTPNQQVLGNTGELFF; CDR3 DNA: TGTGCCAGCACCACACCGAATCAACAGGTCCTCGGGAACACCGGGGAGCTGTTTTTT
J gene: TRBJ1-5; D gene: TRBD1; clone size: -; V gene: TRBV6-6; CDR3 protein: CASSRKTGEVNQPQHF; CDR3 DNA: TGTGCCAGCAGTCGAAAAACAGGGGAGGTCAATCAGCCCCAGCATTTT
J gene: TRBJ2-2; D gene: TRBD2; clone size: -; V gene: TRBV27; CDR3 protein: CASSLEGLAGKFTGELFF; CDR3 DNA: TGTGCCAGCAGTTTAGAGGGACTAGCGGGAAAGTTTACCGGGGAGCTGTTTTTT
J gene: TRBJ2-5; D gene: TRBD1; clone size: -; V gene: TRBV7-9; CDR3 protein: CASSAWGQGARGETQYF; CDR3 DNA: TGTGCCAGCAGCGCGTGGGGACAGGGGGCGAGGGGAGAGACCCAGTACTTC
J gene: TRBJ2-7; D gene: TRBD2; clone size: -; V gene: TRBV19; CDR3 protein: CASSISLAGVYEQYF; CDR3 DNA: TGTGCCAGTAGTATTTCGCTAGCGGGAGTCTACGAGCAGTACTTC
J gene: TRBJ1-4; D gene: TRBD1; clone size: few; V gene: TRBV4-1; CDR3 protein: CASSPLSGGQLFF; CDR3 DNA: TGCGCCAGCAGCCCGCTTTCAGGGGGTCAACTGTTTTTT
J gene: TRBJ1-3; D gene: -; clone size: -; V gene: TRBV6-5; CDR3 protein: CASSLYTSGNTIYF; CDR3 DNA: TGTGCCAGCAGTTTATACACCTCTGGAAACACCATATATTTT
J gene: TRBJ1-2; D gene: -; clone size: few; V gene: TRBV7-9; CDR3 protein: CASSLYVREGDGYTF; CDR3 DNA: TGTGCCAGCAGCTTATACGTCAGGGAAGGCGATGGCTACACCTTC
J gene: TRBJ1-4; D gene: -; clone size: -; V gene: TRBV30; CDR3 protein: CAWSVPGREKLFF; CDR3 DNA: TGTGCCTGGAGTGTACCAGGGCGGGAAAAACTGTTTTTT
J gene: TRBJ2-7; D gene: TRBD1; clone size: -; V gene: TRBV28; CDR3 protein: CASSGQGQSYEQYF; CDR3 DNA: TGTGCCAGCAGCGGACAGGGTCAGTCCTACGAGCAGTACTTC
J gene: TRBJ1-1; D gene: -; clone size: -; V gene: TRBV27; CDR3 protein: CASRSGAGDTEAFF; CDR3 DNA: TGTGCCAGCAGGTCGGGGGCGGGGGACACTGAAGCTTTCTTT
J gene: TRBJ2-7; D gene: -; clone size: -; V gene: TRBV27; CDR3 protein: CASSLAGPYEQYF; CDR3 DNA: TGTGCCAGCAGTTTAGCGGGACCTTACGAGCAGTACTTC
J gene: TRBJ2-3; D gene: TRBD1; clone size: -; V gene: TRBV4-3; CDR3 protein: CASSPIGTGGVTDTQYF; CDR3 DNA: TGCGCCAGCAGCCCGATAGGGACAGGGGGCGTGACAGATACGCAGTATTTT
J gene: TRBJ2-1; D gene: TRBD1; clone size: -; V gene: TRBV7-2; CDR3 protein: CASSLSRQGAFNEQFF; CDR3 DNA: TGTGCCAGCAGCTTATCTCGGCAGGGGGCGTTCAATGAGCAGTTCTTC